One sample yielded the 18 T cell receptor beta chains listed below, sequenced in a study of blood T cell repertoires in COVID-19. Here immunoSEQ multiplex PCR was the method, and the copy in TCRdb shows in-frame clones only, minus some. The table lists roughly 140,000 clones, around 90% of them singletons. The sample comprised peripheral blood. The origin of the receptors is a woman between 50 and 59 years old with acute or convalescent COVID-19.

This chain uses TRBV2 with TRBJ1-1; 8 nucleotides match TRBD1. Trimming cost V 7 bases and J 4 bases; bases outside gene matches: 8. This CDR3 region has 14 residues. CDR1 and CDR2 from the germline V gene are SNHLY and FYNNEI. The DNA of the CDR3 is TGTGCCAGCAAGCCCAGGGGGCTGGGCACTGAAGCTTTCTTT. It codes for CASKPRGLGTEAFF.

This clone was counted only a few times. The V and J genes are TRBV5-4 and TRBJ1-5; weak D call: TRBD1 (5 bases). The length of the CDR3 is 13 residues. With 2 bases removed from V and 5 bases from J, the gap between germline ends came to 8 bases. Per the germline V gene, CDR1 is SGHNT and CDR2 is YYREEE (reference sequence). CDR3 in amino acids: CASSFDSDQPQHF. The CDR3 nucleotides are TGTGCCAGCAGCTTCGACAGCGATCAGCCCCAGCATTTT.

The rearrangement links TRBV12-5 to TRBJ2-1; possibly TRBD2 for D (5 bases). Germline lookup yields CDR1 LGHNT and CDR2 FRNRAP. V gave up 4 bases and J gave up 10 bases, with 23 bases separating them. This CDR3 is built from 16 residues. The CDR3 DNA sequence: TGTGCTAGTGGTTCTCTCCCGCCGGGATGGGTCTGGGAGCAGTTCTTC. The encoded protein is CASGSLPPGWVWEQFF.

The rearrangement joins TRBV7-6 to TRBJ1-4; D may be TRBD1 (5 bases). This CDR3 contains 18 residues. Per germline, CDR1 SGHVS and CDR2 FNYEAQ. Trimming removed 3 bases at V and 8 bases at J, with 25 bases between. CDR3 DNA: TGTGCCAGCAGCTTGGGCTCCGGGACTGAACCCGGAAAGGAAAAACTGTTTTTT. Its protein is CASSLGSGTEPGKEKLFF.

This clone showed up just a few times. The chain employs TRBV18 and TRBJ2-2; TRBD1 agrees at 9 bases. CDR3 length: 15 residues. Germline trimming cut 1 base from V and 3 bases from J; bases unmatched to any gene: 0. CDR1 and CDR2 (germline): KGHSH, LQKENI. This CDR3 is CASSPRTGDTGELFF. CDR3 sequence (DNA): TGTGCCAGCTCACCACGGACAGGGGACACCGGGGAGCTGTTTTTT. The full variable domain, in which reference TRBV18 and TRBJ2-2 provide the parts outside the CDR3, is NAGVMQNPRHLVRRRGQEARLRCSPMKGHSHVYWYRQLPEEGLKFMVYLQKENIIDESGMPKERFSAEFPKEGPSILRIQQVVRGDSAAYFCASSPRTGDTGELFFGEGSRLTVL.

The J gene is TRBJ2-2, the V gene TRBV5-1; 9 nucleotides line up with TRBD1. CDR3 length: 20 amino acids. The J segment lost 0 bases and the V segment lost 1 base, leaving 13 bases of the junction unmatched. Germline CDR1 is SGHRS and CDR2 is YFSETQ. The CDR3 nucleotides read TGCGCCAGCAGCTTGAGATACAGGGGGCTTCTACTCACGAACACCGGGGAGCTGTTTTTT. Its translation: CASSLRYRGLLLTNTGELFF.

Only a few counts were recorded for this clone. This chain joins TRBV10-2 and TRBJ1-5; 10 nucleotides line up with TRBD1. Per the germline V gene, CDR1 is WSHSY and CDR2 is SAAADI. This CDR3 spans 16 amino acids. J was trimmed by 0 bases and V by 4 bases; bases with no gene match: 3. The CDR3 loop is CASSVGTGVSNQPQHF. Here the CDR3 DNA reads TGCGCCAGCAGTGTGGGGACAGGGGTTAGCAATCAGCCCCAGCATTTT.

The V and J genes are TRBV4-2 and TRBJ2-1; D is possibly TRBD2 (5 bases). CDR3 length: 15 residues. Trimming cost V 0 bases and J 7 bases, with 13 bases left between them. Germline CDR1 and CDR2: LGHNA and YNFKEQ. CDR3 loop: CASSQERPSPNEQFF. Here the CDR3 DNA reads TGTGCCAGCAGCCAAGAACGTCCTAGCCCAAATGAGCAGTTCTTC.

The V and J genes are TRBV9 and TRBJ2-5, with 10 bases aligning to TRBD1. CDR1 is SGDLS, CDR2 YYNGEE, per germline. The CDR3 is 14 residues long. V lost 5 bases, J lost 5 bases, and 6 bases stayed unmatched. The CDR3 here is CASRAGTGEETQYF. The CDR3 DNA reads TGTGCCAGCAGAGCCGGGACAGGGGAGGAGACCCAGTACTTC.

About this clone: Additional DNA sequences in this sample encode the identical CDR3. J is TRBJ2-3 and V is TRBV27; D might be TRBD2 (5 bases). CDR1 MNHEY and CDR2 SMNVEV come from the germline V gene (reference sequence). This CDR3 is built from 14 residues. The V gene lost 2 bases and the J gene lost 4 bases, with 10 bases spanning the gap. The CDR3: CASSLRSGSDTQYF. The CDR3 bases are TGTGCCAGCAGTTTACGCTCGGGGTCAGATACGCAGTATTTT.

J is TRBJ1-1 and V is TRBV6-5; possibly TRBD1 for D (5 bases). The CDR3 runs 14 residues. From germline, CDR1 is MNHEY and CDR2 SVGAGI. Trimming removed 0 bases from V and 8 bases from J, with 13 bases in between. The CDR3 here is CASSYSFRQSEAFF. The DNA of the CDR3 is TGTGCCAGCAGTTACTCGTTTAGACAGTCAGAAGCTTTCTTT.

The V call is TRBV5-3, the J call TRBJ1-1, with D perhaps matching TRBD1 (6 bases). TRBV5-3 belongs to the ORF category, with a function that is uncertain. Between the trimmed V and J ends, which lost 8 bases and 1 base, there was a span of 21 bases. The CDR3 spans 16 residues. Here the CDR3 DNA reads TGTGCCAGTGGGTCGCAGGGGCGAGAATCGAACACTGAAGCTTTCTTT. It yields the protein CASGSQGRESNTEAFF.

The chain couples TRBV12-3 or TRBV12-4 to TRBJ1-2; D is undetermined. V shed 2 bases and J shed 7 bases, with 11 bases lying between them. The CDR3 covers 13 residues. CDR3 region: CASSLQTTSGYTF. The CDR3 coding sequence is TGTGCCAGCAGTTTACAGACGACAAGTGGCTACACCTTC.

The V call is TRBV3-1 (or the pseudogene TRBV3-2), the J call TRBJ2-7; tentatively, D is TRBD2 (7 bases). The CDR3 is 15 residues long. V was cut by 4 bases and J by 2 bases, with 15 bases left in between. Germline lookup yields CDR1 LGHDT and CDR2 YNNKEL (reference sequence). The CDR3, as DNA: TGTGCCAGCAGCCGGATCCCCGGGGGGCCCTACGAGCAGTACTTC. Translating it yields CASSRIPGGPYEQYF.

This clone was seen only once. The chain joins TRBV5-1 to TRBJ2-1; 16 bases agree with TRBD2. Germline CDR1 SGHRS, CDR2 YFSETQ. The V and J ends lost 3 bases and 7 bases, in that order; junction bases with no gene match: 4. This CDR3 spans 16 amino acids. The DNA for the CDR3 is TGCGCCAGCAGCTGGCCGGGACTAGCGGGAGGGAATGAGCAGTTCTTC. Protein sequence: CASSWPGLAGGNEQFF.

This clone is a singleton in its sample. Written as DNA, the CDR3 is TGTGCCAGCAGCCAAACGGACTCCCACACCGGGGAGCTGTTTTTT. Translated: CASSQTDSHTGELFF. The chain is built from TRBV3-1 (or the pseudogene TRBV3-2) and TRBJ2-2; D may be TRBD2 (5 bases). The V end lost 2 bases, the J end lost 3 bases, and 10 bases lay between the germline ends. The germline CDR1 and CDR2 sequences are LGHDT and YNNKEL (reference sequence). The CDR3 length is 15 residues.

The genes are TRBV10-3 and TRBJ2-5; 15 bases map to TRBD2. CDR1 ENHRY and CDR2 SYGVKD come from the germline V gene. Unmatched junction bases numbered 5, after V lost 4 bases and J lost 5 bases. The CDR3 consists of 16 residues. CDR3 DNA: TGTGCCATCAGTGGAAGGACTAGCGGGGGGGAGGAGACCCAGTACTTC. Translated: CAISGRTSGGEETQYF.

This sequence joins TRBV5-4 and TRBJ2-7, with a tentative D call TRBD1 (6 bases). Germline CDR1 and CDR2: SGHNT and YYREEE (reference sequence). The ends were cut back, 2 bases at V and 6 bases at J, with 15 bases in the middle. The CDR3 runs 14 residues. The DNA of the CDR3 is TGTGCCAGCAGCTTAGACAGGTTAGTCCGCGAGCAGTACTTC. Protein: CASSLDRLVREQYF.